This is a list of T cell receptor beta chains from one sample in a study of cytomegalovirus exposure and HLA in healthy donors. The method was immunoSEQ multiplex PCR; TCRdb's version includes in-frame clones alone and lacks a portion of them. In the table there are under 200,000 clones, 86% of which are singletons. The source material was PBMCs. The receptors come from a woman younger than 45 in good health and CMV-seronegative. CDR3s include the opening cysteine and the closing phenylalanine or tryptophan. The D gene is left open where the match is weak. The size entry is marked missing in some rows and otherwise reads once, few, many or a size class.

d_call	v_call	clone_size	j_call	cdr3_aa	cdr3_nt
-	TRBV21-1	-	TRBJ1-5	CASSLTGPHQPQHF	TGTGCCAGCAGCTTGACAGGGCCCCATCAGCCCCAGCATTTT
TRBD2	TRBV11-3	-	TRBJ2-7	CASSLSGGHEQYF	TGTGCCAGCAGCTTATCGGGGGGTCACGAGCAGTACTTC
TRBD2	TRBV11-2	-	TRBJ2-1	CASSATGTSNEQFF	TGTGCCAGCAGCGCGACCGGGACTAGCAATGAGCAGTTCTTC
TRBD2	TRBV18	-	TRBJ2-7	CASSPRPGTSGLEQYF	TGTGCCAGCTCACCCCGCCCCGGGACTAGCGGGTTGGAGCAGTACTTC
TRBD1	TRBV27	-	TRBJ2-1	CASSPGQGVDEQFF	TGTGCCAGCAGTCCTGGACAGGGGGTCGATGAGCAGTTCTTC
TRBD2	TRBV9	-	TRBJ2-1	CASSVPLAGVVDEQFF	TGTGCCAGCAGCGTCCCGCTAGCGGGAGTTGTCGATGAGCAGTTCTTC
TRBD1	TRBV29-1	-	TRBJ2-7	CSVTPGGDEQYF	TGCAGCGTTACGCCAGGGGGCGACGAGCAGTACTTC
TRBD1	TRBV5-6	-	TRBJ2-1	CASSLGQGAYNEQFF	TGTGCCAGCAGCTTGGGACAGGGCGCCTACAATGAGCAGTTCTTC
-	TRBV5-1	few	TRBJ2-3	CASSLAIRGYSTDTQYF	TGCGCCAGCAGCTTGGCCATAAGGGGCTATAGCACAGATACGCAGTATTTT
TRBD2	TRBV9	-	TRBJ2-7	CASSDGGDTPPYEQYF	TGTGCCAGCAGCGACGGGGGGGACACTCCCCCCTACGAGCAGTACTTC
-	TRBV5-4	-	TRBJ2-5	CASSFDRETQYF	TGTGCCAGCAGCTTCGACAGGGAGACCCAGTACTTC
TRBD2	TRBV2	once	TRBJ2-1	CASRPGTSGSYNEQFF	TGTGCCAGCAGACCTGGGACTAGCGGGAGCTACAATGAGCAGTTCTTC
TRBD2	TRBV6-5	-	TRBJ2-5	CASSPGGQETQYF	TGTGCCAGCAGTCCGGGGGGCCAAGAGACCCAGTACTTC
-	TRBV29-1	-	TRBJ2-2	CSVSGANTGELFF	TGCAGCGTTAGTGGAGCGAACACCGGGGAGCTGTTTTTT
-	TRBV4-1	-	TRBJ2-1	CASSELDNEQFF	TGCGCCAGCAGCGAACTAGACAATGAGCAGTTCTTC
-	TRBV7-9	once	TRBJ1-2	CASSLAGQPYGYTF	TGTGCCAGCAGCTTGGCCGGACAGCCTTATGGCTACACCTTC
-	TRBV2	-	TRBJ2-1	CASMVEYEQFF	TGTGCCAGCATGGTAGAATATGAGCAGTTCTTC
TRBD1	TRBV28	-	TRBJ2-7	CASSWGQGEQYF	TGTGCCAGCAGTTGGGGACAGGGAGAGCAGTACTTC
-	TRBV29-1	-	TRBJ1-2	CSVEKGDYGYTF	TGCAGCGTTGAAAAGGGGGACTATGGCTACACCTTC
TRBD2	TRBV5-5	once	TRBJ2-7	CASRMGLSGVYEQYF	TGTGCCAGCAGGATGGGGCTTAGCGGGGTATACGAGCAGTACTTC